The text below deals with one T cell receptor beta chain. No antigen is known for it. Base quality data are lacking; no much larger clone is found one base away. The immunoSEQ Assay, a bias-controlled multiplex PCR, was used to amplify TCRbeta CDR3 regions from genomic DNA. The published analysis was carried out like this. The number of nucleated cells in each sample was estimated from the amplification of reference gene primers within the assay. Sequence reads were collapsed and filtered to measure the absolute abundance of every unique TCRbeta CDR3 rearrangement. For each sample, productive Simpson clonality was calculated as the square root of Simpson's diversity index over productive rearrangements. Sourced from immuneACCESS, this table was stored by TCRdb with only in-frame sequences that have V and J called. A share of the clones is absent; for the studies checked, an unresolved V gene accounts for under half, and the remainder has no known explanation. V, J and clone size are taken as reported in that table, and D and trimming were inferred from the DNA itself. The sample yields approximately 500,000 clones; over 75% were counted once. The top ten constitute 3.2% of the sample.

The collaborating institutions used their own protocols to collect whole blood in K2EDTA tubes. For TCRbeta analysis, collaborators shipped samples in one of three forms: frozen whole blood, isolated PBMCs, or DNA extracted from either of those sample types. This entry is derived from a study of blood T cell repertoires in COVID-19 (dated by TCRdb to between 2020 and 2021). Broadly, across the study: Samples covering the acute and convalescent phases of COVID-19 were provided by collaborators in the United States, Italy and Spain. Where available, HLA class I and class II types were obtained from metadata supplied by the sample provider rather than from assay-based typing. The samples were drawn from two sources: the first 160 participants of the ongoing ImmuneRACE study, and some 1,300 subjects contributed by 6 global collaborators. Deeply sampled blood TCRbeta repertoires from subjects exposed to, actively infected with, or recovered from COVID-19 were included in the dataset. A freely available public database, intended as a resource for researchers studying the immune response to SARS-CoV-2, is where the repertoires were released. The material from the prospective study consisted of cDNA or gDNA derived from T cells, B-cell-depleted T cells, or PBMCs. A de-identified subject ID, COVID-19 status, age in years and sex were almost always included in the sample metadata. The paper as a whole reports these results and caveats: Clinical and demographic metadata were provided uncurated, with the amount varying by source and participant.

In the germline V gene, CDR1 corresponds to MRHNA and CDR2 to SNTAGT. The CDR3 holds 14 amino acids from the cysteine to the phenylalanine. Here the CDR3 DNA is all that survives: 42 bases in frame from base 1. Cut back by 6 bases and 1 base, the V and J ends lie 12 bases apart. The sample comprised peripheral blood. The TCR originated in a human donor in a cohort sampled during active COVID-19. In this chain, TRBV6-4 is recombined with TRBJ1-1; tentative D gene TRBD1, with 5 bases matching. CDR3 protein: CASRPTQGNTEAFF. The bases are TGTGCCAGCAGACCTACGCAGGGGAACACTGAAGCTTTCTTT.